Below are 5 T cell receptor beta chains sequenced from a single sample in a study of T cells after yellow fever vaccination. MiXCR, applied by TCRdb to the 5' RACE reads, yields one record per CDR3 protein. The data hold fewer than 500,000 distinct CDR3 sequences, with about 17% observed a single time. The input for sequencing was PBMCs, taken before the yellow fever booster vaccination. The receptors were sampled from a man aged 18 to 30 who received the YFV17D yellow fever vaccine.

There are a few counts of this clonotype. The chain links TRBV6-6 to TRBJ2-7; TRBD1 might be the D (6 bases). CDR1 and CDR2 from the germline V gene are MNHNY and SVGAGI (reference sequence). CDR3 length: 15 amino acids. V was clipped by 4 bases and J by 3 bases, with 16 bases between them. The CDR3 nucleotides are TGTGCCAGCAGTTCTCCCGGGGACACAGGCTACGAGCAGTACTTC. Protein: CASSSPGDTGYEQYF.

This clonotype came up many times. This chain's CDR3 is CSVGVRGQPQHF. In DNA form, the CDR3 reads TGCAGCGTTGGTGTAAGGGGGCAGCCCCAGCATTTT. The rearrangement uses TRBV29-1 and TRBJ1-5; possible D gene TRBD1, 6 bases. The CDR3 totals 12 residues. V was shortened by 4 bases and J by 7 bases, with 11 bases between the two germline ends. The germline CDR1 and CDR2 sequences are SQVTM and ANQGSEA. The full variable domain, its missing parts supplied by reference TRBV29-1 and TRBJ1-5, is SAVISQKPSRDICQRGTSLTIQCQVDSQVTMMFWYRQQPGQSLTLIATANQGSEATYESGFVIDKFPISRPNLTFSTLTVSNMSPEDSSIYLCSVGVRGQPQHFGDGTRLSIL.

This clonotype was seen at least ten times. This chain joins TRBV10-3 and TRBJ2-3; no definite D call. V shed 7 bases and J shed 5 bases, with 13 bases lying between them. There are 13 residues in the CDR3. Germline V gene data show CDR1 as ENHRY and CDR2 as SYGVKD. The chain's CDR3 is CAIKGTQGDTQYF. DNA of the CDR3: TGTGCCATCAAGGGCACCCAAGGAGATACGCAGTATTTT.

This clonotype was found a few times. The CDR3: CASSFSGLRDIQYF. CDR3 in DNA: TGTGCCAGCAGTTTCTCGGGACTTCGGGACATTCAGTACTTC. The gene calls are TRBV2 and TRBJ2-4; TRBD2 might be the D (6 bases). This CDR3 is built from 14 residues. Deletions cut 5 bases from V and 8 bases from J, with 16 bases between. Germline V CDR1 and CDR2: SNHLY, FYNNEI.

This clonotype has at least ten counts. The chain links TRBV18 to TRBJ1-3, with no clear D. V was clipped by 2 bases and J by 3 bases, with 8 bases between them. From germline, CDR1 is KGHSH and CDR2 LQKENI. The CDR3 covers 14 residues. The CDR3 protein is CASSPTGFGNTIYF. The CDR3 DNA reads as TGTGCCAGCTCACCAACGGGATTTGGAAACACCATATATTTT. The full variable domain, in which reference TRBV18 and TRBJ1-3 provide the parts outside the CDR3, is NAGVMQNPRHLVRRRGQEARLRCSPMKGHSHVYWYRQLPEEGLKFMVYLQKENIIDESGMPKERFSAEFPKEGPSILRIQQVVRGDSAAYFCASSPTGFGNTIYFGEGSWLTVV.